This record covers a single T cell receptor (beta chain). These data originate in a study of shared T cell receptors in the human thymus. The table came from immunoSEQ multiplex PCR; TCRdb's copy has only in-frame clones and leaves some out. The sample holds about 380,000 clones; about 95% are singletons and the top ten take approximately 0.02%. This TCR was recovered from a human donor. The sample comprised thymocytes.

CDR3 sequence: CASSCGGDRRYEQYF. The CDR3 DNA reads as TGTGCCAGCAGCTGTGGGGGGGACAGGCGCTACGAGCAGTACTTC. The genes are TRBV11-2 and TRBJ2-7; possible D gene TRBD1, 8 bases. This CDR3 spans 15 amino acids. The V end was cut by 4 bases, the J end by 3 bases, with 16 bases between. The germline gives CDR1 SGHAT, CDR2 FQNNGV.